The 29 T cell receptor beta chains below come from one sample, sequenced in a study of vaccination and CD4 T cells after COVID-19 (dated by TCRdb to between 2021 and 2024). The antigens of these receptors remain unknown. Taken with the paper, the label for treatment or condition translates to: roughly 10-day PBMC culture with coronavirus spike peptide pools or control peptides (ViraFEST assay). CD4+ T cells from unexposed donors were collected before the COVID-19 pandemic (2011-2018). Libraries were built with PCR. TCRdb records Illumina iSeq 100 as the sequencer. DNA from cultured CD4+ T cells underwent TCR sequencing with the Oncomine TCR Beta short-read assay at the Johns Hopkins FTIC core. TCRdb applied fastp at Q25 and MiXCR to the public reads, then kept only in-frame beta chains. Rows merge per CDR3 protein into single entries with the most common DNA and genes. The sample table records 2,500 to 3,500 distinct CDR3 sequences; around 42% of these occur just once. 60% to 80% of the sample is taken by the ten largest.

Sequencing was done on a sample of CD4+ T cells from blood, cultured in vitro. The receptors here all came from a human donor in good health.

This clonotype has a handful of counts. The chain has TRBV24-1 and TRBJ2-1; D remains ambiguous. Trimming stripped 4 bases from V and 6 bases from J, with 6 bases between. The CDR3 runs 12 residues. Germline-derived CDR1 and CDR2 are KGHDR and SFDVKD. The CDR3 sequence: CATSDFFNEQFF. The CDR3 DNA is TGTGCCACCAGTGACTTCTTCAATGAGCAGTTCTTC.

V usage is TRBV7-2 and J usage is TRBJ1-3; no clear D. The V gene's germline CDR1 is SGHTA and CDR2 FQGNSA. The CDR3 spans 13 residues. V was cut by 1 base and J by 8 bases, with 9 bases left in between. CDR3 region: CASSLDPGHTIYF. CDR3 coding DNA: TGTGCCAGCAGCTTAGATCCGGGCCACACCATATATTTT.

This chain uses TRBV7-2 with TRBJ2-7, with TRBD2 matching 10 bases. The V gene's germline CDR1 is SGHTA and CDR2 FQGNSA. V dropped 1 base and J dropped 3; count of bases not matched to a gene: 3. The CDR3 length is 15 residues. CDR3 amino acids: CASSLDPSGGYEQYF. The CDR3 DNA reads as TGTGCCAGCAGCTTAGATCCTAGCGGGGGCTACGAGCAGTACTTC.

V is TRBV19 and J is TRBJ1-2; D not resolved. Trimming stripped 6 bases from V and 4 bases from J, with 12 bases between. The CDR3 contains 13 residues. Germline V gene sequence: CDR1 LNHDA, CDR2 SQIVND (reference sequence). CDR3 sequence (DNA): TGTGCCAGTAGCCCGCGCGCTGGCTATGGCTACACCTTC. Its translation is CASSPRAGYGYTF.

This clonotype appeared a few times. V is TRBV7-2 and J is TRBJ1-2; perhaps TRBD1 as D (5 bases). V lost 6 bases and J 6 bases, leaving 17 bases between the germline ends. CDR3 length: 14 residues. Germline CDR1 reads SGHTA; CDR2 reads FQGNSA. The CDR3 DNA sequence: TGTGCCAGCAGTTTAATGGGGGTTGGGGATGGCTACACCTTC. Protein product: CASSLMGVGDGYTF.

The table lists this clonotype with a few counts. The chain joins TRBV4-1 to TRBJ2-2; no clear D gene. The ends were cut back, 0 bases at V and 0 bases at J, with 8 bases in the middle. The CDR3 is 16 residues long. The germline V gene encodes CDR1 MGHRA and CDR2 YSYEKL. The CDR3 coding sequence is TGCGCCAGCAGCCAAGAGGCCTTCGCGAACACCGGGGAGCTGTTTTTT. Translation gives CASSQEAFANTGELFF.

The chain couples TRBV19 to TRBJ1-1; D gene uncertain. The CDR3 contains 13 residues. The germline V gene has CDR1 LNHDA and CDR2 SQIVND (reference sequence). Trimming cost V 5 bases and J 2 bases, with 9 bases left between them. This CDR3 reads CASSVSLNTEAFF. For the CDR3, the DNA is TGTGCCAGTAGTGTCAGCCTTAACACTGAAGCTTTCTTT.

The chain employs TRBV20-1 and TRBJ1-5; 8 bases fit TRBD1. Trimming cost V 6 bases and J 7 bases; bases outside gene matches: 14. CDR3 size: 15 residues. Germline V lookup: CDR1 DFQATT, CDR2 SNEGSKA (reference sequence). The CDR3 DNA is TGCAGTGCCCTACGCGATCCAGGGGGCGCGCAGCCCCAGCATTTT. Translation gives CSALRDPGGAQPQHF.

By proportion, this clonotype is medium-sized. This chain links TRBV6-1 with TRBJ2-3; 7 bases are a match to TRBD1. V was clipped by 6 bases and J by 5 bases; unmatched bases: 14. Germline-derived CDR1 and CDR2 are MNHNS and SASEGT. The CDR3 contains 16 residues. The CDR3 DNA sequence: TGTGCCAGCAGCTTTATTACCGGGACAGAGAAAGATACGCAGTATTTT. Translation gives CASSFITGTEKDTQYF.

This chain joins TRBV18 and TRBJ1-5; no firm D call. V dropped 5 bases and J dropped 2 bases, with 10 bases sitting between them. The germline CDR1 and CDR2 sequences are KGHSH and LQKENI. The CDR3 is 14 residues long. The CDR3 reads CASSSGVGNQPQHF. The CDR3 coding sequence is TGTGCCAGCTCATCTGGGGTAGGCAATCAGCCCCAGCATTTT.

This clonotype was counted only a few times. The chain links TRBV11-2 to TRBJ1-2; D gene uncertain. The ends were cut back, 2 bases at V and 4 bases at J, with 5 bases in the middle. The germline gives CDR1 SGHAT, CDR2 FQNNGV. This CDR3 is built from 12 residues. The CDR3 sequence is CASSLIGYGYTF. In nucleotides, the CDR3 is TGTGCCAGCAGCTTAATAGGCTATGGCTACACCTTC.

CDR3 protein: CASSLGLAGGYSYNEQFF. CDR3 bases: TGTGCCAGTAGCCTGGGACTAGCGGGGGGCTACTCCTACAATGAGCAGTTCTTC. The chain employs TRBV19 and TRBJ2-1; 15 bases map to TRBD2. V lost 6 bases, J lost 0 bases, and 6 bases stayed unmatched. This CDR3 comprises 18 residues. CDR1 and CDR2 (germline): LNHDA, SQIVND (reference sequence).

The gene calls are TRBV30 and TRBJ2-6, with D perhaps TRBD1 (6 bases). There are 14 residues in the CDR3. Deletions cut 5 bases from V and 0 bases from J, with 8 bases between. CDR1 is GTSNPN, CDR2 SVGIG, per germline (reference sequence). The CDR3 DNA reads as TGTGCCTGGGAACAGGGCTCTGGGGCCAACGTCCTGACTTTC. Protein sequence: CAWEQGSGANVLTF.

The CDR3 sequence is CASSHVGEPQHF. The CDR3 bases are TGTGCCAGCAGCCACGTAGGGGAGCCCCAGCATTTT. V usage is TRBV2 and J usage is TRBJ1-5, with D perhaps matching TRBD1 (5 bases). Germline CDR1 and CDR2: SNHLY and FYNNEI. V shed 6 bases and J shed 8 bases, with 11 bases lying between them. CDR3 size: 12 residues.

In its sample, this clonotype was seen a few times. The CDR3 region has the DNA TGCAGTGCTCGGACTAGCGGGAGACCGAACACCGGGGAGCTGTTTTTT. It translates to CSARTSGRPNTGELFF. The V call is TRBV20-1, the J call TRBJ2-2; 13 bases agree with TRBD2. The CDR3 has 16 amino acids. V lost 5 bases, J lost 0 bases, and 3 bases stayed unmatched. The germline V gene encodes CDR1 DFQATT and CDR2 SNEGSKA (reference sequence).

This chain links TRBV6-1 with TRBJ2-5, with 8 bases identical to TRBD2. Germline values: CDR1 MNHNS, CDR2 SASEGT. V lost 4 bases to trimming and J lost 4 bases; unmatched junction nucleotides: 8. The CDR3 is 15 amino acids. Here the CDR3 reads CASSASGGPGETQYF. The CDR3 DNA sequence: TGTGCCAGCAGTGCCTCGGGAGGGCCGGGAGAGACCCAGTACTTC.

This clonotype was observed a handful of times. The genes are TRBV24-1 and TRBJ2-1, with TRBD1 matching over 8 bases. This CDR3 contains 11 residues. V lost 4 bases, J lost 14 bases, and 3 bases stayed unmatched. Germline V gene lookup returns CDR1 KGHDR and CDR2 SFDVKD. This CDR3 reads CATSDHRGKFF. The CDR3 bases are TGTGCCACCAGTGACCACAGGGGGAAGTTCTTC.

The chain employs TRBV7-2 and TRBJ1-5, with 7 nucleotides matching TRBD1. The length of the CDR3 is 15 residues. V shed 2 bases, J shed 7 bases, and the junction held 8 bases outside the gene matches. CDR1 is SGHTA and CDR2 is FQGNSA in the germline V gene. The CDR3 nucleotides are TGTGCCAGCAGCTTAAGAGGGGGCGCGGGACAGCCCCAGCATTTT. Translated: CASSLRGGAGQPQHF.

This clonotype came up once. One junction end disagrees with the germline gene, perhaps due to a read error. The CDR3 is CANSAGGSWNSPLHF. The CDR3 DNA reads as TGTGCCAACAGCGCCGGTGGGAGCTGGAATTCACCCCTCCACTTT. This chain connects TRBV9 to TRBJ1-6, with D unresolved. Looked up from germline, CDR1 is SGDLS and CDR2 is YYNGEE. CDR3 size: 15 residues. The entire variable domain, with the rest obtained from reference TRBV9 and TRBJ1-6, is as follows: DSGVTQTPKHLITATGQRVTLRCSPRSGDLSVYWYQQSLDQGLQFLIQYYNGEERAKGNILERFSAQQFPDLHSELNLSSLELGDSALYFCANSAGGSWNSPLHFGNGTRLTVT.

The rearrangement links TRBV9 to TRBJ1-6; D call uncertain. Germline CDR1 and CDR2: SGDLS and YYNGEE. There are 15 residues in the CDR3. The germline V and J ends were trimmed by 3 bases and 7 bases, with 14 bases remaining between them. DNA of the CDR3: TGTGCCAGCAGCGCCGGTGGGAGCTGGAATTCACCCCTCCACTTT. Translation gives CASSAGGSWNSPLHF.

This chain uses TRBV6-1 with TRBJ2-7; weak D call: TRBD1 (5 bases). Germline CDR1 reads MNHNS; CDR2 reads SASEGT. The V gene lost 1 base and the J gene lost 5 bases, with 15 bases spanning the gap. There are 15 residues in the CDR3. CDR3 in DNA: TGTGCCAGCAGTGAAGGGACCAGGGTGGCGGACGAGCAGTACTTC. This encodes CASSEGTRVADEQYF.

The V call is TRBV20-1, the J call TRBJ2-7; a weak D match, TRBD2 (5 bases). Trimming stripped 5 bases from V and 6 bases from J, with 8 bases between. Looked up from germline, CDR1 is DFQATT and CDR2 is SNEGSKA (reference sequence). The CDR3 is made up of 10 amino acids. This chain's CDR3 is CSARGPEQYF. The CDR3 region has the DNA TGCAGTGCTCGAGGGCCCGAGCAGTACTTC.

This clonotype has just a few counts. In nucleotides, the CDR3 is TGTGCCAGCAGTGAACAGGGAGTCGGCTACGAGCAGTACTTC. It encodes CASSEQGVGYEQYF. The chain joins TRBV2 to TRBJ2-7, with D perhaps assigned TRBD1 or TRBD2 (5 bases each). Germline V CDR1 and CDR2: SNHLY, FYNNEI. The CDR3 extends over 14 amino acids. The V gene lost 2 bases and the J gene lost 3 bases, with 11 bases spanning the gap.

The chain has TRBV20-1 and TRBJ2-3; 11 bases map to TRBD2. The V gene's germline CDR1 is DFQATT and CDR2 SNEGSKA (reference sequence). The CDR3 is 15 amino acids. J gave up 2 bases and V 6 bases, and 7 bases lay outside the gene matches. The DNA for the CDR3 is TGCAGTGCACGACTAGCGGGGAGCCTCACAGATACGCAGTATTTT. Translation gives CSARLAGSLTDTQYF.

This clonotype was counted between two and nine times. This chain joins TRBV20-1 and TRBJ2-4; TRBD2 matches 11 bases. Germline assignment: CDR1 DFQATT and CDR2 SNEGSKA (reference sequence). V lost 6 bases, J lost 1 base, and 17 bases stayed unmatched. The CDR3 spans 19 residues. CDR3 loop: CSAQPTSGSMSGAKNIQYF. In DNA, the CDR3 is TGCAGTGCGCAACCAACTAGCGGGAGTATGAGTGGGGCCAAAAACATTCAGTACTTC.

In its sample, this clonotype ranks as medium-sized. The chain links TRBV6-1 to TRBJ1-2; 8 bases match TRBD1. Germline loops: CDR1 MNHNS, CDR2 SASEGT. The trim removed 5 bases at V and 7 bases at J, leaving 3 bases unmatched. The CDR3 is 12 amino acids. CDR3 residues: CASSPTGAGYTF. The CDR3 coding sequence is TGTGCCAGCAGTCCGACAGGGGCTGGCTACACCTTC.

In this sample, this clonotype turned up a few times. The V and J genes are TRBV7-2 and TRBJ1-2; 8 nucleotides agree with TRBD1. This CDR3 region has 13 residues. Germline CDR1 reads SGHTA; CDR2 reads FQGNSA. Germline trimming cut 3 bases from V and 3 bases from J; bases unmatched to any gene: 0. CDR3 nucleotide sequence: TGTGCCAGCAGCTTGACAGGGGACTATGGCTACACCTTC. Residues: CASSLTGDYGYTF.

This clonotype was picked up one time. The chain joins TRBV30 to TRBJ1-2; TRBD1 matches at 7 bases. The V gene end was trimmed by 7 bases and the J gene end by 8 bases; junction bases not matched to a gene: 19. CDR1 GTSNPN and CDR2 SVGIG come from the germline V gene (reference sequence). CDR3 size: 15 residues. For the CDR3, the DNA is TGTGCCTTCTCGGGGGTGCAGGGGGGCTCTAAGGGCTACACCTTC. Translating it yields CAFSGVQGGSKGYTF.

This clonotype was seen only a few times. The chain carries TRBV6-2 or TRBV6-3 and TRBJ1-6; D unclear. Germline values: CDR1 MNHEY, CDR2 SVGEGT. CDR3 size: 14 residues. Between the trimmed V and J ends, which lost 5 bases and 7 bases, there was a span of 12 bases. This CDR3 is CASSNQMGNSPLHF. The CDR3 DNA reads TGTGCCAGCAGTAACCAGATGGGAAATTCACCCCTCCACTTT.